This T cell receptor (beta chain) was sequenced in a study of identical twins (dated by TCRdb to about 2016). Regarding the study in general: The study deep-sequenced TCR alpha and beta repertoires from monozygotic twins, unrelated adults of various ages and cord blood to test whether fetal clonotypes persist. Replicate twin experiments were performed at different times using different library preparation protocols to rule out contamination.

The library was made by 5' RACE. The sequencing machine was an Illumina HiSeq 2000. Template switching introduced a universal primer binding site; the final cDNA contained a unique molecular identifier, enabling accurate counting of TCR cDNA molecules. First-strand cDNA for TCR alpha and beta chains was synthesized from specific primers in the conserved constant-segment region. To control for contamination, each cDNA library was double barcoded with a SMART-Mk sample barcode plus Illumina barcodes. TruSeq adapter sequences along with Illumina sample barcodes were introduced in two successive PCR steps. Sequencing of the TCR alpha and beta cDNA libraries was done on the Illumina HiSeq platform using custom primers. The study's own analysis went as follows. MiGEC was used to process raw reads and extract unique molecular identifiers, and MiXCR was used to find CDR3 positions. For each individual, recombination models were inferred using an EM algorithm with the repgenHMM and IGoR tools. The analysis of shared clonotypes was done with the tcR package in R, with sharing normalized by the product of cloneset sizes. To study raw recombination without the effects of thymic and clonal selection, out-of-frame nonproductive sequences were analyzed. TCRdb applied fastp at Q25 and MiXCR to the public reads, then kept only in-frame beta chains. Every distinct CDR3 protein forms one entry, paired with its most common genes and DNA. None of the V and J calls come from the authors' own analysis; TCRdb made them. This sample has 1.5 million to 2 million distinct CDR3 sequences in its table, and about 32% of those were observed once. The ten top clones hold roughly 0.3% of the sample.

The germline V gene supplies CDR1 SNHLY and CDR2 FYNNEI. Between the V and J ends, shortened by 2 bases and 2 bases respectively, the junction contains 10 bases. The CDR3, cysteine through phenylalanine, is 14 amino acids long. This entry keeps only the CDR3 DNA: 42 bases, framed from base 1. Every donor was a healthy Caucasian. Overall results and qualifications from the work: In beta out-of-frame sequences, excess twin sharing was weaker, because having fewer shared sequences lowered the signal-to-noise ratio. In monozygotic twins, out-of-frame TCR alpha sharing was systematically underestimated by recombination models, although the models agreed with sharing between unrelated individuals. Zero-insertion analyses could be partly confounded by invariant T cells such as MAIT and iNKT, though diverse VJ usage argued against such confounding for most clonotypes. Out-of-frame TCR alpha sequences shared between twins showed an excess of low generation-probability sequences compared with coincidental sharing between unrelated individuals. Because the same donors could not be followed over many years, the conclusions relied on cross-sectional statistical analysis. Abundant cord blood beta clonotypes had fewer insertions, young adult naive repertoires showed a similar but weaker trend, and memory repertoires showed no such trend.

This clonotype was observed a handful of times. Its antigen remains unidentified. Base qualities are not provided; no much larger clone lies one nucleotide away. Recombination joined TRBV2 with TRBJ2-7, with the D gene not clear enough to name. This clonotype originated in a newborn girl in good health. Sequencing was performed on cord blood. Here the CDR3 is given as CASSEPVTAYEQYF. The DNA sequence is as follows: TGTGCCAGCAGTGAACCGGTAACAGCCTACGAGCAGTACTTC.